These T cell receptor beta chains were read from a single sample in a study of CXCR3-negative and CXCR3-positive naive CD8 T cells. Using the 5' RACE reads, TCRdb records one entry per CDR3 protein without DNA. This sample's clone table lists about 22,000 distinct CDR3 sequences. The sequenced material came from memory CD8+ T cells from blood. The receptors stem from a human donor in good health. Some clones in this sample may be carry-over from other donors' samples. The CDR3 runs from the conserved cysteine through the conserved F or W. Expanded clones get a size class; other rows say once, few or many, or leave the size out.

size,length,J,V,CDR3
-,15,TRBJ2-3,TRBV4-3,CASKLGLAALDTQYF
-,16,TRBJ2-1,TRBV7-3,CASSPGLAESYNEQFF
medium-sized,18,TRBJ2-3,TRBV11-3,CASSLGLGGDYYTDTQYF
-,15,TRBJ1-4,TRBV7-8,CASSLRDSPNEKLFF
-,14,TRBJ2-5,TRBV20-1,CSARDGSEQETQYF
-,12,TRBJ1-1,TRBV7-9,CASSFGNSEAFF
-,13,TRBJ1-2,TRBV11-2,CASGPEGVFGYTF
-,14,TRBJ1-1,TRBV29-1,CSADGQGLDTEAFF
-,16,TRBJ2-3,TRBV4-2,CASSQEAGSATDTQYF
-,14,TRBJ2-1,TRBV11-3,CASSLRTGGNEQFF
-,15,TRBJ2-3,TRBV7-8,CASRGLAHGADTQYF
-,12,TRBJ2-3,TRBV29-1,CSVETATDTQYF
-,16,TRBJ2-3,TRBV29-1,CSVLPGTSGTTDTQYF
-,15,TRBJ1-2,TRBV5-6,CASSYGQGIHYGYTF
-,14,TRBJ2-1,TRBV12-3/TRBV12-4,CASSLKELANEQFF
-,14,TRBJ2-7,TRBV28,CASSLAGVRYEQYF
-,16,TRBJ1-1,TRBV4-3,CASSQEGQGAVTEAFF
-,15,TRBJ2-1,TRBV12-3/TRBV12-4,CASSRTSGAYNEQFF